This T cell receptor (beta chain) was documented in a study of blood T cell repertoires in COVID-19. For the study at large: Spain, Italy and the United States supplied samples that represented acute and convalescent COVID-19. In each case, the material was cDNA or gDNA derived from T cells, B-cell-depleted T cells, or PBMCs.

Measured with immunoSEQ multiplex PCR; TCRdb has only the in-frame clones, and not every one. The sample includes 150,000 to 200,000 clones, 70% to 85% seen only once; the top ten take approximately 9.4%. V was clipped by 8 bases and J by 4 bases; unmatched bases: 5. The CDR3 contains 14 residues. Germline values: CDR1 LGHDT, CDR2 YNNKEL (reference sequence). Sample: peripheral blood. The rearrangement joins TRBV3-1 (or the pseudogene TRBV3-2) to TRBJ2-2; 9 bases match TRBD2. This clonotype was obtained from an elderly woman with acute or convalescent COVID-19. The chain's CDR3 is CASDAGGLTGELFF. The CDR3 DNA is TGTGCCAGCGATGCGGGGGGGCTCACCGGGGAGCTGTTTTTT.